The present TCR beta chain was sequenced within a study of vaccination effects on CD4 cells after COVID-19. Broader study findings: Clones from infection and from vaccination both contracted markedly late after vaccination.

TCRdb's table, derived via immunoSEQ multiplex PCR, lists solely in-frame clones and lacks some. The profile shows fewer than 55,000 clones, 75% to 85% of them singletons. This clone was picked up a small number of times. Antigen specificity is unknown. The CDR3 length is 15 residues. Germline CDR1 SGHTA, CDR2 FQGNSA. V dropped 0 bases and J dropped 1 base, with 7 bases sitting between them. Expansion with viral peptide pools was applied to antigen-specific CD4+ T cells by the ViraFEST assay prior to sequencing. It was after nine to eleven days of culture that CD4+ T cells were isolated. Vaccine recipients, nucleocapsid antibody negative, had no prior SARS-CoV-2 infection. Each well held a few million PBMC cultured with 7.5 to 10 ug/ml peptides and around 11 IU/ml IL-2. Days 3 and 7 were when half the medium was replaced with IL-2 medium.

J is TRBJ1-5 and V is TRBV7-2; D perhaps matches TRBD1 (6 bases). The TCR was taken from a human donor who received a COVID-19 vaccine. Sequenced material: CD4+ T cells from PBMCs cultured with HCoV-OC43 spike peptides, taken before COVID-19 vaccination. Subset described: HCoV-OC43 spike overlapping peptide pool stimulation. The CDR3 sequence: CASSLAQGSNQPQHF. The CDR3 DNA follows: TGTGCCAGCAGCTTAGCACAGGGCAGCAATCAGCCCCAGCATTTT.